This T cell receptor beta chain was captured in a study of CD8+ T cells in alopecia areata listed by TCRdb under 2018. Notes on the research overall: The treated patients took part in an open-label pilot trial in which moderate-to-severe alopecia areata was treated with oral tofacitinib at 5 to 10 mg twice daily. Clonality in the scalp was compared among normal scalp (n=4), patchy alopecia areata scalp (n=8), and alopecia totalis/universalis scalp (n=8). Biopsies were taken from tofacitinib-treated patients at baseline and at 4 and 24 weeks of treatment, and a later scalp biopsy was taken in several of the tofacitinib-treated patients. immunoSEQ multiplex PCR using 35 Vbeta forward primers and 13 Jbeta reverse primers was used to amplify TCRbeta CDR3 regions. Patients stayed on tofacitinib for 6 to 18 months and then had 6 months of follow-up off drug so that delayed response and recurrence could be assessed. In both human patients and the C3H/HeJ mouse model, the study applied high-throughput TCRbeta sequencing to look at T cell clonal expansion in alopecia areata. For the treated patients, the SALT score, which quantifies what percentage of scalp surface area is affected, served as the measure of disease severity. RNA was extracted with the PAXgene miRNA kit for fixed scalp, the miRNeasy kit for PBMCs, and the RNeasy kit for mouse skin. Scalp tissue and sorted CD4+ and CD8+ peripheral blood T cells from patchy and totalis/universalis alopecia areata patients and from healthy controls were covered by human TCRbeta sequencing.

Reading the label with the study, this specimen's treatment or condition is: oral pan-JAK inhibitor, 5-10 mg twice daily. Lesional scalp punch biopsies and peripheral blood were obtained from alopecia areata patients. After PBMCs were isolated by density centrifugation and stained for CD3, CD4 and CD8, a FACSAria was used to sort CD4+ and CD8+ T cells. Broad study findings and their caveats: Many expanded lesional clones persisted in scalp and blood during tofacitinib treatment, which may partly explain relapse after stopping treatment. Tofacitinib significantly decreased scalp clonality and the number of expanded CD8+ clones among the top 100 scalp clones. Because the treated cohort was small and included a single nonresponder, larger studies are needed to assess links between baseline CD8+ expansion and response. Lesional scalp, especially in alopecia totalis/universalis, showed higher clonality and more expanded CD8+ clones than normal scalp, suggesting antigenic drive. Unlike mouse skin, which is dominated by gammadelta T cells, normal human skin has resident alphabeta T cells that are also sequenced, and this complicates analysis of the scalp TCR repertoire. Shared TCR sequences between patients were less evident than in mice, which may be partly attributable to HLA diversity in the patient population.

Comments on this clone: The clone's antigen remains unknown. There are no base qualities to consult, and no much larger clone falls within one base.

V lost 2 bases and J lost 7 bases; the stretch between them is 15 bases long. Taken from cysteine to phenylalanine, the CDR3 has 15 residues. The kept DNA is CDR3 alone, 45 bases in frame from the first base. Per the germline V gene, SGHTA is the CDR1 and FQGNSA is the CDR2. The protocol used for the library was the immunoSEQ multiplex PCR assay. RNA was extracted from all samples and reverse transcribed into cDNA as template for TCR sequencing. SuperScript III was used to make first-strand cDNA, primed with a 2:1 mix of oligo-dT and random hexamers. A synthetic immune receptor repertoire was used to assess amplification bias, and residual bias was removed computationally. The authors' analysis ran thus. Raw reads were preprocessed for error removal, and CDR3 was defined according to IMGT conventions as running from the conserved cysteine to phenylalanine. Clonality was calculated as 1 minus Shannon entropy normalized by log2 of the number of productive unique TCRs. Whether each scalp clone was CD4 or CD8 was inferred by checking scalp TCRbeta sequences against the CD4 and CD8 repertoires from sorted blood. The table was pulled from immuneACCESS by TCRdb, which kept in-frame rearrangements only. Such tables lose some clones; where checked, under half of the loss comes from unresolved V genes, and the rest has no known cause. D and trimming come from the DNA, and the V and J calls and clone size come from that table. The sample records fewer than 250,000 clones, 43% of which are singletons. Of the sample, over 2% falls within the top ten clones.

The V gene is TRBV7-2 and the J gene is TRBJ2-1; TRBD1 could be the D gene, as 6 bases match. This clonotype originated in a human donor with alopecia areata. The source was CD4+ T cells sorted from blood, collected around week 37, from a patient treated with tofacitinib. Here is the DNA: TGTGCCAGCAGCTTATGGTTGGGGCAGGGGAATGAGCAGTTCTTC. It specifies CASSLWLGQGNEQFF.